The table lists the clone carrying this T cell receptor beta chain with a few counts. TCRdb ran MiXCR on the RT-PCR reads and lists one entry per CDR3 protein. The table includes hundreds of thousands of distinct CDR3 sequences, 14% detected once. This sample was taken from a study of response to subunit inactivated influenza vaccine. The CDR3 is made up of 16 amino acids. Germline values: CDR1 SGHVS, CDR2 FNYEAQ. The junction had 7 bases not matched to a gene; V was cut back by 5 bases and J by 6 bases. The sequenced sample was PBMCs from blood, obtained less than 15 days before vaccination. This receptor was identified in a man between 45 and 60 years old who received an inactivated influenza vaccine. V usage is TRBV7-6 and J usage is TRBJ2-7; TRBD2 aligns across 16 bases. CDR3 coding DNA: TGTGCCAGCAGCCGGGGACTAGCGGGGGGGCGGGTCGAGCAGTACTTC. This gives the protein CASSRGLAGGRVEQYF.